This entry lists 23 T cell receptor beta chains sequenced from one sample in a study of identical twins. TCRdb processed the 5' RACE reads anew with MiXCR; each CDR3 protein has one entry. The table has about 530,000 distinct CDR3 sequences, about 16% seen once. Another study also made use of these data, one on yellow fever vaccine responses in identical twins.

The sequencing input was CD4+ T cells sorted from blood. The origin of the receptors is a woman in her late teens or twenties in good health.

The chain has TRBV3-1 and TRBJ1-5; no firm D call. The CDR3 runs to 15 residues. V lost 0 bases and J lost 4, with 10 bases in between. The germline V gene has CDR1 LGHDT and CDR2 YNNKEL (reference sequence). The DNA for the CDR3 is TGTGCCAGCAGCCAAGATGGTGCTCGGAATCAGCCCCAGCATTTT. This translates into CASSQDGARNQPQHF. Complete variable domain (other parts from reference TRBV3-1 and TRBJ1-5): DTAVSQTPKYLVTQMGNDKSIKCEQNLGHDTMYWYKQDSKKFLKIMFSYNNKELIINETVPNRFSPKSPDKAHLNLHINSLELGDSAVYFCASSQDGARNQPQHFGDGTRLSIL.

V usage is TRBV20-1 and J usage is TRBJ1-3; TRBD1 might be the D (5 bases). There are 14 residues in the CDR3. V gave up 1 base and J gave up 0 bases, with 7 bases separating them. Germline V lookup: CDR1 DFQATT, CDR2 SNEGSKA (reference sequence). This CDR3 is CSARGQISGNTIYF. The DNA of the CDR3 is TGCAGTGCTAGAGGACAGATCTCTGGAAACACCATATATTTT.

The rearrangement joins TRBV29-1 to TRBJ2-1; 9 bases map to TRBD2. After removal of 3 bases from V and 7 bases from J, the junction contained 7 bases not matched to a gene. The CDR3 runs to 14 residues. Germline V gene lookup returns CDR1 SQVTM and CDR2 ANQGSEA. CDR3 region: CSVEGGRARNEQFF. In nucleotides, the CDR3 is TGCAGCGTTGAGGGCGGGAGGGCCCGGAATGAGCAGTTCTTC.

This rearrangement joins TRBV20-1 to TRBJ2-2; D is ambiguous. CDR1 DFQATT and CDR2 SNEGSKA come from the germline V gene (reference sequence). Deletions cut 4 bases from V and 2 bases from J, with 8 bases between. CDR3 length: 13 amino acids. CDR3 sequence: CSANAANTGELFF. In DNA form, the CDR3 reads TGCAGTGCTAACGCAGCTAACACCGGGGAGCTGTTTTTT.

This chain uses TRBV24-1 with TRBJ2-5; 7 nucleotides match TRBD2. Trimming cost V 2 bases and J 2 bases; bases outside gene matches: 13. The germline V gene has CDR1 KGHDR and CDR2 SFDVKD. This CDR3 is 18 amino acids long. CDR3 sequence (DNA): TGTGCCACCAGTGATTCCCCGACTAGCCGGTATACACAAGAGACCCAGTACTTC. Translated: CATSDSPTSRYTQETQYF.

This sequence joins TRBV2 and TRBJ1-2; the D gene is possibly TRBD1 (6 bases). Germline V gene sequence: CDR1 SNHLY, CDR2 FYNNEI. Trimming shortened V by 6 bases and J by 3 bases, and 17 bases separated the two germline ends. CDR3 length: 15 residues. In DNA form, the CDR3 reads TGTGCCAGCAGGCCGGCAGGGGACCCACACTATGGCTACACCTTC. Protein: CASRPAGDPHYGYTF.

This clonotype was detected a few times. The chain links TRBV12-3 or TRBV12-4 to TRBJ1-6, with TRBD1 identical over 9 bases. The V gene end was trimmed by 6 bases and the J gene end by 6 bases; junction bases not matched to a gene: 6. The CDR3 contains 15 residues. The CDR3 DNA reads as TGTGCCAGCAGACAGGACAGGGGTCTTAATTCACCCCTCCACTTT. Protein: CASRQDRGLNSPLHF.

The sample holds a few counts of this clonotype. The genes are TRBV12-3 or TRBV12-4 and TRBJ2-3; 7 bases fit TRBD2. This CDR3 region has 16 residues. J was trimmed by 2 bases and V by 3 bases; bases with no gene match: 8. The CDR3 DNA reads TGTGCCAGCAGTTTCGGGGGGAGGGGTATCACAGATACGCAGTATTTT. Amino acids: CASSFGGRGITDTQYF.

The chain couples TRBV20-1 to TRBJ2-1, with 7 bases fitting TRBD1. With 5 bases clipped from V and 1 base from J, the junction kept 11 bases outside the gene matches. Per the germline V gene, CDR1 is DFQATT and CDR2 is SNEGSKA (reference sequence). The CDR3 contains 16 residues. CDR3 sequence (DNA): TGCAGTGCTCCTCCCGGGACAGTAAATTCCTACAATGAGCAGTTCTTC. As protein: CSAPPGTVNSYNEQFF.

This clonotype was found many times. The V and J genes are TRBV20-1 and TRBJ1-1; the D gene is possibly TRBD1 (5 bases). Trimming left V 5 bases short and J 13 bases short, with 17 bases between. CDR1 and CDR2 (germline): DFQATT, SNEGSKA (reference sequence). CDR3 length equals 11 residues. CDR3 residues: CSAPYDSVNFF. The CDR3, as DNA: TGCAGTGCTCCCTATGACAGTGTTAATTTCTTT.

The J gene is TRBJ2-7, the V gene TRBV7-9, with D tentatively TRBD2 (6 bases). The CDR3 has 17 residues. CDR1 is SEHNR and CDR2 is FQNEAQ in the germline V gene (reference sequence). Trimming removed 5 bases from V and 0 bases from J, with 20 bases in between. The CDR3 DNA is TGTGCCAGCAGCCTAGATAGGGACTTCAGGAGCTCCTACGAGCAGTACTTC. This codes for CASSLDRDFRSSYEQYF.

This clonotype has just a few counts. This rearrangement joins TRBV5-1 to TRBJ1-5; D uncertain. CDR3 length: 12 residues. Germline CDR1 SGHRS, CDR2 YFSETQ. V was shortened by 4 bases and J by 7 bases, with 9 bases between the two germline ends. The CDR3 DNA sequence: TGCGCCAGCAGCCCCTGGAACCAGCCCCAGCATTTT. It yields the protein CASSPWNQPQHF.

This clonotype was detected only a few times. The genes are TRBV5-1 and TRBJ2-3; D perhaps matches TRBD1 (6 bases). Trimming left V 4 bases short and J 0 bases short, with 12 bases between. Germline CDR1 reads SGHRS; CDR2 reads YFSETQ. The CDR3 covers 15 residues. CDR3 loop: CASSEQGPSTDTQYF. The CDR3 nucleotides read TGCGCCAGCAGCGAACAGGGTCCCAGCACAGATACGCAGTATTTT.

The gene calls are TRBV7-2 and TRBJ2-1; D perhaps matches TRBD1 (5 bases). The germline V and J ends were trimmed by 5 bases and 3 bases, with 11 bases remaining between them. CDR3 length: 14 residues. From germline, CDR1 is SGHTA and CDR2 FQGNSA. CDR3 amino acids: CASSPKDIYNEQFF. The CDR3 DNA sequence: TGTGCCAGCAGCCCGAAGGACATCTACAATGAGCAGTTCTTC.

Only a few counts were recorded for this clonotype. J is TRBJ2-3 and V is TRBV27; D is perhaps TRBD2 (6 bases). Per germline, CDR1 MNHEY and CDR2 SMNVEV (reference sequence). The CDR3 loop spans 12 amino acids. The germline V and J ends were trimmed by 2 bases and 10 bases, with 10 bases remaining between them. CDR3 DNA: TGTGCCAGCAGTTTAAGGGGACTTGCGCAGTATTTT. It encodes CASSLRGLAQYF.

The chain is built from TRBV20-1 and TRBJ2-7; D possibly corresponds to TRBD1 (5 bases). The CDR3 runs 14 residues. Germline V gene lookup returns CDR1 DFQATT and CDR2 SNEGSKA (reference sequence). V lost 4 bases and J lost 2, with 15 bases in between. Here the CDR3 reads CSAIPPGLPYEQYF. The CDR3, as DNA: TGCAGTGCTATTCCCCCAGGGTTGCCCTACGAGCAGTACTTC.

This clonotype showed up many times. V gene TRBV5-1 combines with J gene TRBJ1-5; D ambiguous. From germline, CDR1 is SGHRS and CDR2 YFSETQ. This CDR3 comprises 14 residues. V shed 0 bases and J shed 6 bases, with 10 bases lying between them. CDR3 loop: CASSLEGSGQPQHF. DNA of the CDR3: TGCGCCAGCAGCTTGGAAGGTTCGGGTCAGCCCCAGCATTTT. The full variable domain, in which reference TRBV5-1 and TRBJ1-5 provide the parts outside the CDR3, is KAGVTQTPRYLIKTRGQQVTLSCSPISGHRSVSWYQQTPGQGLQFLFEYFSETQRNKGNFPGRFSGRQFSNSRSEMNVSTLELGDSALYLCASSLEGSGQPQHFGDGTRLSIL.

This CDR3 reads CAISENTGELFF. In DNA, the CDR3 is TGTGCCATCTCCGAGAACACCGGGGAGCTGTTTTTT. The chain recombines TRBV10-3 with TRBJ2-2; no definite D call. Germline V gives CDR1 ENHRY, CDR2 SYGVKD. Trimming shortened V by 8 bases and J by 1 base, and 5 bases separated the two germline ends. The CDR3 is made up of 12 amino acids.

J is TRBJ2-5 and V is TRBV24-1; a possible D gene is TRBD2 (5 bases). This CDR3 has 14 residues. Trimming cost V 6 bases and J 4 bases, with 14 bases left between them. CDR1 KGHDR and CDR2 SFDVKD come from the germline V gene. The CDR3 loop reads CATSLGRVAETQYF. CDR3 nucleotides: TGTGCCACCAGTTTGGGGAGAGTTGCAGAGACCCAGTACTTC.

The rearrangement uses TRBV2 and TRBJ2-5; D uncertain. Germline values: CDR1 SNHLY, CDR2 FYNNEI. The CDR3 loop spans 12 amino acids. The V and J ends lost 6 bases and 5 bases respectively, with 10 bases between them. The CDR3 sequence: CASSRPSETQYF. The CDR3 DNA reads TGTGCCAGCAGCCGGCCCTCCGAGACCCAGTACTTC.

This chain connects TRBV5-1 to TRBJ2-3; TRBD2 is a possible D gene (5 bases). The CDR3 sequence is 14 residues long. V gave up 0 bases and J gave up 6 bases, with 11 bases separating them. Germline assignment: CDR1 SGHRS and CDR2 YFSETQ. CDR3 sequence: CASSLALAGDTQYF. The CDR3 DNA follows: TGCGCCAGCAGCTTGGCCCTAGCTGGGGATACGCAGTATTTT.

The chain uses TRBV7-8 and TRBJ2-3; 11 positions agree with TRBD2. CDR1 and CDR2 (germline): SGHVS, FQNEAQ. The CDR3 consists of 16 residues. The V and J ends lost 6 bases and 0 bases, in that order; junction bases with no gene match: 5. DNA of the CDR3: TGTGCCAGCAGACTTAGCGGGGGGGATAGCACAGATACGCAGTATTTT. Its protein product is CASRLSGGDSTDTQYF.

This chain joins TRBV5-6 and TRBJ2-1, with 8 nucleotides matching TRBD2. This CDR3 comprises 20 residues. Trimming at V came to 3 bases and at J to 0 bases, leaving 17 bases not matched to a gene. Looked up from germline, CDR1 is SGHDT and CDR2 is YYEEEE. The CDR3 here is CASSSRGVPGLVNSYNEQFF. In DNA, the CDR3 is TGTGCCAGCAGCTCAAGAGGAGTACCGGGACTAGTTAACTCCTACAATGAGCAGTTCTTC.